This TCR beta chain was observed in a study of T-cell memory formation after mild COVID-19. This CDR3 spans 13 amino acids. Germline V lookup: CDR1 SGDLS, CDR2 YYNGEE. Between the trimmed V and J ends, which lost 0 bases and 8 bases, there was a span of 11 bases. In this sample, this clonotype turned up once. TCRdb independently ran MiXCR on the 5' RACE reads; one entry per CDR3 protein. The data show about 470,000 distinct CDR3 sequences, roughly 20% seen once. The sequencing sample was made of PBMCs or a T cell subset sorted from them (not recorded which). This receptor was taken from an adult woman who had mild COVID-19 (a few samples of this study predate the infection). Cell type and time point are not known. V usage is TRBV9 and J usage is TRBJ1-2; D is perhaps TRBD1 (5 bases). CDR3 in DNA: TGTGCCAGCAGCGTAGCTGGGGGGGACGGCTACACCTTC. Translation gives CASSVAGGDGYTF.